A selection of T cell receptor beta chains follows, all from one sample in a study of blood T cell repertoires in COVID-19. Data came from immunoSEQ multiplex PCR; TCRdb stores just in-frame clones and leaves some out. The table records a few hundred thousand clones, about nine tenths of them present only once. Sequenced input: peripheral blood. The receptors were sampled from a man aged 18 to 35 with active or convalescent COVID-19. CDR3s leave out the opening cysteine and the closing phenylalanine or tryptophan. Each record gives: J gene, clone size, V gene, CDR3 protein. The size of a clone is reported for some rows only, either as once, few or many, or as a class for expanded clones.

j_gene: TRBJ2-3
abundance: once
v_gene: TRBV27
CDR3aa: ASSSGTMGTDTQY

j_gene: TRBJ2-5
abundance: NA
v_gene: TRBV29-1
CDR3aa: SVEGTAQETQY

j_gene: TRBJ1-1
abundance: NA
v_gene: TRBV29-1
CDR3aa: SVEPQGDLDTEAF

j_gene: TRBJ1-1
abundance: NA
v_gene: TRBV5-1
CDR3aa: ASRETGGRTEAF

j_gene: TRBJ1-1
abundance: few
v_gene: TRBV4-1
CDR3aa: ASSQDLEAF

j_gene: TRBJ2-3
abundance: NA
v_gene: TRBV12-3/TRBV12-4
CDR3aa: ASSFYNTQY

j_gene: TRBJ1-2
abundance: NA
v_gene: TRBV27
CDR3aa: ASSPRGGANYGYT

j_gene: TRBJ1-1
abundance: NA
v_gene: TRBV9
CDR3aa: ASSVKSGTGVVGTEAF

j_gene: TRBJ2-3
abundance: NA
v_gene: TRBV18
CDR3aa: ASSPIFQGASDTQY

j_gene: TRBJ1-1
abundance: NA
v_gene: TRBV19
CDR3aa: ATGTSGGYTEAF

j_gene: TRBJ1-3
abundance: few
v_gene: TRBV6-5
CDR3aa: ASSYSGGFSGNTIY

j_gene: TRBJ1-4
abundance: NA
v_gene: TRBV2
CDR3aa: ASSTGSGNEKLF

j_gene: TRBJ2-3
abundance: NA
v_gene: TRBV6-5
CDR3aa: ASLRGARDTQY

j_gene: TRBJ1-2
abundance: NA
v_gene: TRBV28
CDR3aa: ASSRRQIYGYT